Following are 25 T cell receptor beta chains from one sample sequenced in a study of vaccination and CD4 T cells after COVID-19. MiXCR was run by TCRdb on the PCR reads, yielding one entry per CDR3 protein. The sample holds about 20,000 distinct CDR3 sequences, under 80% seen once. The input for sequencing was CD4+ T cells from blood, taken before SARS-CoV-2 vaccination. The receptors derive from a human donor who had recovered from COVID-19.

This sequence joins TRBV7-9 and TRBJ2-5; D might be TRBD2 (6 bases). V was cut by 4 bases and J by 5 bases, with 23 bases left in between. There are 17 residues in the CDR3. The V gene's germline CDR1 is SEHNR and CDR2 FQNEAQ (reference sequence). The CDR3 bases are TGTGCCAGCAGCTACCTGACCGCGGGATTTAAGGGGGAGACCCAGTACTTC. Its protein product is CASSYLTAGFKGETQYF.

V gene TRBV19 combines with J gene TRBJ1-2, with TRBD1 matching 7 bases. V was clipped by 5 bases and J by 8 bases; unmatched bases: 14. Germline V lookup: CDR1 LNHDA, CDR2 SQIVND (reference sequence). This CDR3 contains 15 residues. The CDR3 spells CASSPWTGGQGGYTF. Here the CDR3 DNA reads TGTGCCAGTAGTCCCTGGACAGGAGGGCAAGGAGGCTACACCTTC.

This clonotype turned up a few times. The chain recombines TRBV7-2 with TRBJ2-7, with a possible D match to TRBD1 (6 bases). V lost 0 bases and J lost 1, with 19 bases in between. In germline, CDR1 is SGHTA, CDR2 FQGNSA. CDR3 length equals 18 residues. The CDR3 here is CASSLALSFPDSSYEQYF. CDR3 bases: TGTGCCAGCAGCTTAGCACTCTCATTTCCGGACAGTTCCTACGAGCAGTACTTC. Drawing the rest from reference TRBV7-2 and TRBJ2-7, the complete variable domain is GAGVSQSPSNKVTEKGKDVELRCDPISGHTALYWYRQSLGQGLEFLIYFQGNSAPDKSGLPSDRFSAERTGGSVSTLTIQRTQQEDSAVYLCASSLALSFPDSSYEQYFGPGTRLTVT.

This sequence joins TRBV19 and TRBJ2-2, with D possibly matching TRBD2 (6 bases). From germline, CDR1 is LNHDA and CDR2 SQIVND (reference sequence). This CDR3 is 15 amino acids long. The ends were cut back, 7 bases at V and 4 bases at J, with 16 bases in the middle. The CDR3 is CASTQPLAGTGELFF. CDR3 DNA: TGTGCCAGTACCCAGCCACTAGCTGGCACCGGGGAGCTGTTTTTT.

Remarks on this clonotype: Without the conserved terminal phenylalanine or tryptophan, this CDR3 likely stems from a read error. The chain couples TRBV6-1 to TRBJ2-3; D ambiguous. Germline V gene lookup returns CDR1 MNHNS and CDR2 SASEGT. The CDR3 covers 11 residues. Trimming stripped 5 bases from V and 7 bases from J, with 7 bases between. CDR3 loop: CASSHANTQYS. The DNA of the CDR3 is TGTGCCAGCAGTCACGCAAATACGCAGTATTCT.

This rearrangement joins TRBV19 to TRBJ2-5; a weak D match, TRBD1 (6 bases). Germline V gene data show CDR1 as LNHDA and CDR2 as SQIVND (reference sequence). The CDR3 contains 15 residues. V dropped 3 bases and J dropped 0 bases, with 11 bases sitting between them. The CDR3 DNA sequence: TGTGCCAGTAGTATTTGGCAGGGGTACCAAGAGACCCAGTACTTC. It translates to CASSIWQGYQETQYF.

This clonotype showed up just a few times. The gene calls are TRBV7-6 and TRBJ2-7, with 10 bases identical to TRBD2. Unmatched junction bases numbered 3, after V lost 1 base and J lost 0 bases. The germline V gene has CDR1 SGHVS and CDR2 FNYEAQ. This CDR3 contains 16 residues. In DNA, the CDR3 is TGTGCCAGCAGCTTAGGACTAGCGGGTAGCTCCTACGAGCAGTACTTC. Amino acids: CASSLGLAGSSYEQYF.

This clonotype has just a few counts. As DNA, the CDR3 is TGTGCCAGCAGTCCCAGCCGGGACAGCCAAGAGACCCAGTACTTC. Translating it yields CASSPSRDSQETQYF. The genes are TRBV6-1 and TRBJ2-5, with 7 bases lining up with TRBD1. CDR1 is MNHNS, CDR2 SASEGT, per germline. V shed 5 bases, J shed 1 base, and the junction held 7 bases outside the gene matches. The CDR3 totals 15 residues.

This clonotype has only a few counts. V and J are TRBV20-1 and TRBJ1-5; 10 positions match TRBD1. There are 15 residues in the CDR3. Germline values: CDR1 DFQATT, CDR2 SNEGSKA (reference sequence). V lost 6 bases to trimming and J lost 7 bases; unmatched junction nucleotides: 12. The CDR3 here is CSATTGTGVAQPQHF. The CDR3 nucleotides read TGCAGTGCCACCACCGGGACAGGGGTCGCCCAGCCCCAGCATTTT.

The chain is built from TRBV20-1 and TRBJ1-2, with 11 nucleotides matching TRBD1. Germline V gives CDR1 DFQATT, CDR2 SNEGSKA (reference sequence). The CDR3 covers 14 residues. The J segment lost 6 bases and the V segment lost 0 bases, leaving 3 bases of the junction unmatched. CDR3 amino acids: CSARDTGQGDGYTF. In DNA form, the CDR3 reads TGCAGTGCTAGAGATACGGGACAGGGGGATGGCTACACCTTC.

This clonotype was picked up a small number of times. The chain has TRBV6-5 and TRBJ1-2, with D perhaps TRBD1 (5 bases). The CDR3 has 14 amino acids. The V end lost 4 bases, the J end lost 0 bases, and 9 bases lay between the germline ends. CDR1 is MNHEY and CDR2 is SVGAGI in the germline V gene. In DNA, the CDR3 is TGTGCCAGCAGTTTGGGGGGGACTAACTATGGCTACACCTTC. This codes for CASSLGGTNYGYTF.

This clonotype was counted between two and nine times. The chain uses TRBV20-1 and TRBJ2-5; the D is unclear. The V gene's germline CDR1 is DFQATT and CDR2 SNEGSKA (reference sequence). There are 14 residues in the CDR3. Between the trimmed V and J ends, which lost 3 bases and 1 base, there was a span of 12 bases. CDR3 in amino acids: CSASDKPGQETQYF. CDR3 nucleotides: TGCAGTGCTAGTGACAAACCCGGCCAAGAGACCCAGTACTTC.

This chain uses TRBV6-2 or TRBV6-3 with TRBJ1-5; no definite D call. Trimming cost V 2 bases and J 6 bases, with 14 bases left between them. Germline loops: CDR1 MNHEY, CDR2 SVGEGT. The CDR3 sequence is 15 residues long. CDR3 sequence (DNA): TGTGCCAGCAGTTACGCTTCGGGTTGGGGTCAGCCCCAGCATTTT. It encodes CASSYASGWGQPQHF.

The chain combines TRBV6-2 or TRBV6-3 with TRBJ2-1; 7 nucleotides match TRBD2. The germline V gene has CDR1 MNHEY and CDR2 SVGEGT. The CDR3 runs 17 residues. V was pared by 6 bases and J by 0 bases, with 11 bases of the junction left unmatched. The CDR3 loop is CASRGLRVKSSYNEQFF. CDR3 DNA: TGTGCCAGCAGGGGACTAAGAGTCAAGAGCTCCTACAATGAGCAGTTCTTC.

This rearrangement joins TRBV5-1 to TRBJ1-2, with 8 bases that match TRBD1. V lost 4 bases to trimming and J lost 7 bases; unmatched junction nucleotides: 6. The CDR3 is 13 amino acids. Germline loops: CDR1 SGHRS, CDR2 YFSETQ. CDR3 in DNA: TGCGCCAGCAGCGCACAGACAGGGGTTGGCTACACCTTC. Amino acid sequence: CASSAQTGVGYTF.

The chain joins TRBV6-5 to TRBJ1-5; maybe TRBD1 (5 bases). This CDR3 has 15 residues. V shed 4 bases and J shed 3 bases, with 13 bases lying between them. Germline CDR1 reads MNHEY; CDR2 reads SVGAGI. CDR3 bases: TGTGCCAGCAGTTTCCGTGACAGCTACAATCAGCCCCAGCATTTT. This sequence encodes CASSFRDSYNQPQHF.

The chain is built from TRBV20-1 and TRBJ2-1; D possibly corresponds to TRBD2 (5 bases). Germline values: CDR1 DFQATT, CDR2 SNEGSKA (reference sequence). With 5 bases removed from V and 2 bases from J, the gap between germline ends came to 16 bases. The CDR3 loop spans 15 amino acids. The CDR3 DNA sequence: TGCAGTGCTGGACCGGAGGACCCAACCTACAATGAGCAGTTCTTC. It yields the protein CSAGPEDPTYNEQFF.

This clonotype was seen once. The chain employs TRBV28 and TRBJ1-5; D not resolved. The ends were cut back, 7 bases at V and 9 bases at J, with 13 bases in the middle. This CDR3 region has 12 residues. CDR1 is MDHEN, CDR2 SYDVKM, per germline. This CDR3 reads CASTWTGPPQHF. As DNA, the CDR3 is TGTGCCAGCACCTGGACCGGACCGCCCCAGCATTTT.

The chain uses TRBV6-1 and TRBJ2-6, with unresolved D. CDR3 size: 17 residues. The germline V gene encodes CDR1 MNHNS and CDR2 SASEGT. The V end was cut by 5 bases, the J end by 3 bases, with 17 bases between. CDR3 bases: TGTGCCAGCAGTCCTACTGGGGTAGCTGGTGGGGCCAACGTCCTGACTTTC. Translation: CASSPTGVAGGANVLTF.

This clonotype was counted a single time. V usage is TRBV19 and J usage is TRBJ1-1, with D maybe TRBD1 (6 bases). CDR3 length: 16 residues. V was pared by 5 bases and J by 0 bases, with 16 bases between. Germline CDR1 reads LNHDA; CDR2 reads SQIVND (reference sequence). Written as DNA, the CDR3 is TGTGCCAGTAGTCTAATAACAGGGTTCATGAACACTGAAGCTTTCTTT. Encoded protein: CASSLITGFMNTEAFF.

This clonotype showed up just once. V usage is TRBV19 and J usage is TRBJ2-3; D gene ambiguous. V was pared by 3 bases and J by 5 bases, with 15 bases between. The CDR3 runs to 15 residues. Germline loops: CDR1 LNHDA, CDR2 SQIVND (reference sequence). The chain's CDR3 is CASSIGGEPVDTQYF. CDR3 in DNA: TGTGCCAGTAGTATCGGTGGAGAGCCTGTAGATACGCAGTATTTT. The whole variable domain, filled in from reference TRBV19 and TRBJ2-3, reads DGGITQSPKYLFRKEGQNVTLSCEQNLNHDAMYWYRQDPGQGLRLIYYSQIVNDFQKGDIAEGYSVSREKKESFPLTVTSAQKNPTAFYLCASSIGGEPVDTQYFGPGTRLTVL.

The CDR3 reads CASSRYSNQPQHF. Here the CDR3 DNA reads TGTGCCAGCAGCCGGTATAGCAATCAGCCCCAGCATTTT. The rearrangement links TRBV28 to TRBJ1-5; D unresolved. This CDR3 has 13 amino acids. Looked up from germline, CDR1 is MDHEN and CDR2 is SYDVKM. Trimming left V 6 bases short and J 0 bases short, with 6 bases between.

V is TRBV7-6 and J is TRBJ2-7; D not certain. The germline V gene encodes CDR1 SGHVS and CDR2 FNYEAQ. The CDR3 covers 13 residues. Trimming shortened V by 2 bases and J by 2 bases, and 7 bases separated the two germline ends. The CDR3 bases are TGTGCCAGCAGCTTACAGATAACCTACGAGCAGTACTTC. Translation: CASSLQITYEQYF.

DNA of the CDR3: TGCAGTGCTAGGGGGTTTGGGACTCCCTCCTACAATGAGCAGTTCTTC. Translation gives CSARGFGTPSYNEQFF. The rearrangement links TRBV20-1 to TRBJ2-1, with D perhaps TRBD2 (6 bases). The germline V and J ends were trimmed by 3 bases and 0 bases, with 15 bases remaining between them. The CDR3 sequence is 16 residues long. CDR1 DFQATT and CDR2 SNEGSKA come from the germline V gene (reference sequence).

V usage is TRBV6-1 and J usage is TRBJ2-2; D is unresolved. Trimming pared 9 bases from V and 7 bases from J, leaving 15 bases between. The CDR3 loop spans 13 amino acids. The V gene's germline CDR1 is MNHNS and CDR2 SASEGT. The CDR3 nucleotides are TGTGCCAGTCAGTCCTTATACGGCGGGGAGCTGTTTTTT. This sequence encodes CASQSLYGGELFF.